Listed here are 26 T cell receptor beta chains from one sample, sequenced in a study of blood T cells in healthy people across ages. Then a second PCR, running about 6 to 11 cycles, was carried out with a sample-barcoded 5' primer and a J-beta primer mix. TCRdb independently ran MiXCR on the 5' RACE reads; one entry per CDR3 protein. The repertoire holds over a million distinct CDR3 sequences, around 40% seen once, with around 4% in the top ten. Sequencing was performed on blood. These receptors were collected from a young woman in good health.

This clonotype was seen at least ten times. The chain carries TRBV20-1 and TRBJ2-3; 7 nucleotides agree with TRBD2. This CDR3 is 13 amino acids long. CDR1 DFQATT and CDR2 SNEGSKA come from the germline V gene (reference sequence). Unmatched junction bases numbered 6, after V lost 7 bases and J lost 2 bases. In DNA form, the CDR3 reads TGCAGTGTTCAAGCGGGACTCACAGATACGCAGTATTTT. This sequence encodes CSVQAGLTDTQYF.

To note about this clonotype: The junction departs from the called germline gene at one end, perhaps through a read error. CDR3 region: CDSSLNEGQETQYF. In nucleotides, the CDR3 is TGTGACAGCAGTTTGAATGAGGGTCAGGAGACCCAGTACTTC. This chain joins TRBV12-3 or TRBV12-4 and TRBJ2-5; a weak D match, TRBD2 (5 bases). The CDR3 loop spans 14 amino acids.

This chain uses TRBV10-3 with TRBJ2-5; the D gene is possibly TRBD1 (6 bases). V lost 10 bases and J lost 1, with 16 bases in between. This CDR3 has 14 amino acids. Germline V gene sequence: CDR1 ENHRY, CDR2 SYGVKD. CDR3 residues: CATGTPQGQETQYF. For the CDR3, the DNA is TGTGCCACCGGCACTCCACAGGGCCAAGAGACCCAGTACTTC.

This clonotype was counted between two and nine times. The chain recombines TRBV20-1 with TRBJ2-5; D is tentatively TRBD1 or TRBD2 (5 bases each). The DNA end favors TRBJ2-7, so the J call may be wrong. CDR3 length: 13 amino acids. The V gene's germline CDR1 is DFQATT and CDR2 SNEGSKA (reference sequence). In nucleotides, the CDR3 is TGCAGTGCTTGGGACCCCACTCAAGTCGAGCAGTACTTC. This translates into CSAWDPTQVEQYF.

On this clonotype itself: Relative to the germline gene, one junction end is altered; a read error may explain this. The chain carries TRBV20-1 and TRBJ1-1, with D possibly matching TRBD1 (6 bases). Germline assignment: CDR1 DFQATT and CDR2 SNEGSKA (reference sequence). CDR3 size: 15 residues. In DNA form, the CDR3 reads TGCAGTGCTGCAACAGGGTTTGGTGCGAACACTGAAGCCTTCTTT. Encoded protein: CSAATGFGANTEAFF.

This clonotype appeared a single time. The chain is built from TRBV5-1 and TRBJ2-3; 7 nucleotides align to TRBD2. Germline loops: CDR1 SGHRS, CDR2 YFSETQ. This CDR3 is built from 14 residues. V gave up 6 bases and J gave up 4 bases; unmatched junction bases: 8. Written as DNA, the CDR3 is TGCGCCAGCAATCGGGGCGGGAGTTCAGATACGCAGTATTTT. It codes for CASNRGGSSDTQYF.

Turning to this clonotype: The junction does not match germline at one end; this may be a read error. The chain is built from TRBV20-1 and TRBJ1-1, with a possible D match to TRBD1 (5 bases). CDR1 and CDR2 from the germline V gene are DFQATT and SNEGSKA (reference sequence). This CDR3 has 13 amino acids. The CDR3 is CSASRGTNIEAFF. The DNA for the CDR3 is TGCAGTGCTAGTCGGGGGACGAACATTGAAGCTTTCTTT.

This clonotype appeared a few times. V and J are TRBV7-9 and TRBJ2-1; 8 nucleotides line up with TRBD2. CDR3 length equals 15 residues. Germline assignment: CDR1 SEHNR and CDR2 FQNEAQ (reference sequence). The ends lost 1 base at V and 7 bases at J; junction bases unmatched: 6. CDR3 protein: CASSLVGGALNEQFF. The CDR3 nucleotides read TGTGCCAGCAGCTTAGTCGGGGGGGCCTTAAATGAGCAGTTCTTC.

CDR3 region: CASSESQPQHF. CDR3 sequence (DNA): TGTGCCAGCAGTGAATCACAGCCCCAGCATTTT. The chain joins TRBV25-1 to TRBJ1-5; no firm D call. Germline CDR1 is MGHDK and CDR2 is SYGVNS. The CDR3 runs to 11 residues. The V end was cut by 1 base, the J end by 7 bases, with 2 bases between.

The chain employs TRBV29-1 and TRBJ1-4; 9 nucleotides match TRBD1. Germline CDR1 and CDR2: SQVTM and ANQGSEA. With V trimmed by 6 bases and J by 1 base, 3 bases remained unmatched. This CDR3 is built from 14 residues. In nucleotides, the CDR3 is TGCAGCGTCCCGGGACAGGGAACTAATGAAAAACTGTTTTTT. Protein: CSVPGQGTNEKLFF.

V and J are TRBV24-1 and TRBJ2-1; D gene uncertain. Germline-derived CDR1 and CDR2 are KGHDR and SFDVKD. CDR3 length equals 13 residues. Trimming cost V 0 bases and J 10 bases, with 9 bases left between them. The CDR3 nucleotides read TGTGCCACCAGTGATTTGTGGAGTGGGGAGCAGTTCTTC. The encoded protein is CATSDLWSGEQFF.

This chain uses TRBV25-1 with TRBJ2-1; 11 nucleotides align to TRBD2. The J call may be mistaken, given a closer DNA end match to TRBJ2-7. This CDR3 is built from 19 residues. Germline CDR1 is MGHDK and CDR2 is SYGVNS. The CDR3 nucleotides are TGTGCCAGCAGTGATACTAGCGGGAGTTCCCATCGCTCCTACAATGAGCAGTACTTC. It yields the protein CASSDTSGSSHRSYNEQYF.

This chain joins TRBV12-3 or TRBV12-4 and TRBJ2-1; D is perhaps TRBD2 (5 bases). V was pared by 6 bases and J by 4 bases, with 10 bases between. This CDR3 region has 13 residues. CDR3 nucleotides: TGTGCCAGCAGCCGTCGCGGGTACAATGAGCAGTTCTTC. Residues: CASSRRGYNEQFF.

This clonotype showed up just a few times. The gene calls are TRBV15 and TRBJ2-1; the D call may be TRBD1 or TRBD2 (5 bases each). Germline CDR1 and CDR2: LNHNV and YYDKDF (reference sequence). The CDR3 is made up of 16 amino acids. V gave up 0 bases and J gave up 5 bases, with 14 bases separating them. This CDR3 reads CATSRDLAGKHNEQFF. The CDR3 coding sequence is TGTGCCACCAGCAGAGATCTAGCAGGGAAACACAATGAGCAGTTCTTC.

The DNA for the CDR3 is TGCAGTGCCTATAGCGGTACCCAAGAGACCCAGTACTTC. Translation gives CSAYSGTQETQYF. The chain is built from TRBV20-1 and TRBJ2-5, with D possibly matching TRBD2 (6 bases). Trimming removed 6 bases at V and 1 base at J, with 12 bases between. The CDR3 totals 13 residues. Germline V gives CDR1 DFQATT, CDR2 SNEGSKA (reference sequence).

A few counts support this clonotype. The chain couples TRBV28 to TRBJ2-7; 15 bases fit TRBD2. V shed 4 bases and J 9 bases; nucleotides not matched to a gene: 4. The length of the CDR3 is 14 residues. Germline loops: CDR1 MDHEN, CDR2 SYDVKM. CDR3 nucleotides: TGTGCCAGCAGTTCCGGGACTAGCGGGAGGCCGCAGTACTTC. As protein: CASSSGTSGRPQYF.

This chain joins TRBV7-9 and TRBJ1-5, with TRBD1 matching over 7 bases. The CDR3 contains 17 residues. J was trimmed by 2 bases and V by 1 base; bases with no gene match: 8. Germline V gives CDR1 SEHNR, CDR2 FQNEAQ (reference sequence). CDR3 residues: CASSLGTGEVGNQPQHF. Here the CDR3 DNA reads TGTGCCAGCAGCTTAGGAACAGGGGAGGTCGGCAATCAGCCCCAGCATTTT.

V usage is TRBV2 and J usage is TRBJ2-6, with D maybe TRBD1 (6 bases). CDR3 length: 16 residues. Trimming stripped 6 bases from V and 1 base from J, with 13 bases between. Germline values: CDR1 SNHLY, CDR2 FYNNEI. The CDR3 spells CASRYRAGSGANVLTF. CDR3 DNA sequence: TGTGCCAGCAGGTACAGGGCAGGGTCTGGGGCCAACGTCCTGACTTTC. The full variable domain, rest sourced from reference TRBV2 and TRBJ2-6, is EPEVTQTPSHQVTQMGQEVILRCVPISNHLYFYWYRQILGQKVEFLVSFYNNEISEKSEIFDDQFSVERPDGSNFTLKIRSTKLEDSAMYFCASRYRAGSGANVLTFGAGSRLTVL.

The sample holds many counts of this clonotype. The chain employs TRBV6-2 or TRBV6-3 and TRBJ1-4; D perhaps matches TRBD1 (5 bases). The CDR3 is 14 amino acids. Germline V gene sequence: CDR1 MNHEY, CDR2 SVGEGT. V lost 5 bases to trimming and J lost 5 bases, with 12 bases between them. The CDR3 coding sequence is TGTGCCAGCAGTCAGGGACGTCGAAATGAAAAACTGTTTTTT. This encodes CASSQGRRNEKLFF.

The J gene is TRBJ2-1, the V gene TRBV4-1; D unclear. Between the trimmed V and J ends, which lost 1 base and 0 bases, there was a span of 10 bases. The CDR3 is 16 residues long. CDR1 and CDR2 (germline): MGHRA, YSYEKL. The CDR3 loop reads CASSQVAASSYNEQFF. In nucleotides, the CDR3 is TGCGCCAGCAGCCAAGTGGCCGCGAGCTCCTACAATGAGCAGTTCTTC.

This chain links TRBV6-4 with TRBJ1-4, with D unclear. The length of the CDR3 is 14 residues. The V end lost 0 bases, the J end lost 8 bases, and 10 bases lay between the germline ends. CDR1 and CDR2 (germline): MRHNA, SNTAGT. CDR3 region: CASSDSLHREKLFF. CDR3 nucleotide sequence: TGTGCCAGCAGTGACTCCCTTCATCGAGAAAAACTGTTTTTT.

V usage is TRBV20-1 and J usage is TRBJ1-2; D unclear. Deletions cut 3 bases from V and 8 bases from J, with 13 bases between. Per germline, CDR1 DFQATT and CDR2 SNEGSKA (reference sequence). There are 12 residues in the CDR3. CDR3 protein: CSASDLVWGYTF. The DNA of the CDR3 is TGCAGTGCTAGTGACTTGGTCTGGGGCTACACCTTC.

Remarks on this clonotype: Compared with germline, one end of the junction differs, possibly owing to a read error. The CDR3: CASNTDHPNVYEQYF. The CDR3 coding sequence is TGCGCTAGCAACACGGACCACCCTAACGTCTACGAGCAGTACTTC. V and J are TRBV5-1 and TRBJ2-7; D call uncertain. There are 15 residues in the CDR3. Germline-derived CDR1 and CDR2 are SGHRS and YFSETQ.

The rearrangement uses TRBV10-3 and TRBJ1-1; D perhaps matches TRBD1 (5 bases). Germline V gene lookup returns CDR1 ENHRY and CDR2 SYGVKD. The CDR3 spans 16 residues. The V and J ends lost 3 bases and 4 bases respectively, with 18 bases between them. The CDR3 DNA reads TGTGCCATCAGTGACCCCCAGGGACGGTCGGGCACTGAAGCTTTCTTT. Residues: CAISDPQGRSGTEAFF.

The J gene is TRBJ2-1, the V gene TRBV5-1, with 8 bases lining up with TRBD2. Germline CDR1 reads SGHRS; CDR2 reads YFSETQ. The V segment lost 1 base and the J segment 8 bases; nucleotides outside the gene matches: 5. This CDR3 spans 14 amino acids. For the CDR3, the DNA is TGCGCCAGCAGCTTGCGGGAGGGCCTCGATGAGCAGTTCTTC. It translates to CASSLREGLDEQFF.

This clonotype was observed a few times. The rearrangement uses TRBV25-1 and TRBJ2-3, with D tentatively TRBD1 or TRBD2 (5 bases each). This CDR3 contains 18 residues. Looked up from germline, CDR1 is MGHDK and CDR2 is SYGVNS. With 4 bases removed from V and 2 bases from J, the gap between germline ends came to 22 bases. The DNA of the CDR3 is TGTGCCAGCAGTGCGGATTTCCCCTGGGACGGCCTCACAGATACGCAGTATTTT. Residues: CASSADFPWDGLTDTQYF.